Shown below are 32 T cell receptor beta chains from a single sample sequenced in a study of shared clonotypes between healthy human individuals. Measured with immunoSEQ multiplex PCR; TCRdb has only the in-frame clones, and not every one. In the table there are some 2 million clones, just under 95% of which are singletons. It was CD45RO-negative cells, positively selected for CCR7, that made up naive CD8 cells, with terminally differentiated effector memory CD45RA+ cells excluded. Sequencing was done on a sample of naive CD8+ T cells sorted from blood. The receptors stem from a man between 18 and 35 years old in good health.

The chain has TRBV7-2 and TRBJ1-2, with D possibly TRBD1 on 6 matching bases. CDR3 length: 17 amino acids. Germline V lookup: CDR1 SGHTA, CDR2 FQGNSA. The V end was cut by 4 bases, the J end by 3 bases, with 21 bases between. The CDR3: CASSSTWGGHGDYGYTF. CDR3 coding DNA: TGTGCCAGCAGCTCCACCTGGGGGGGACACGGGGACTATGGCTACACCTTC.

The chain is built from TRBV27 and TRBJ1-1; 8 bases are a match to TRBD1. Germline CDR1 MNHEY, CDR2 SMNVEV (reference sequence). Trimming took 8 bases from V and 4 from J; bases not matched to a gene: 6. The CDR3 has 13 residues. The CDR3 DNA follows: TGTGCCAGCGGAATTACAGGGGGCACTGAAGCTTTCTTT. Translation gives CASGITGGTEAFF.

Notes on this clone: This same CDR3 is encoded by further DNA sequences in the sample. The chain recombines TRBV5-8 with TRBJ1-5; TRBD1 agrees at 8 bases. Per the germline V gene, CDR1 is SGHTS and CDR2 is YDEGEE. The V and J ends lost 2 bases and 6 bases, in that order; junction bases with no gene match: 4. This CDR3 spans 14 amino acids. Written as DNA, the CDR3 is TGTGCCAGCAGCTTAGGACAGGGCCCTCAGCCCCAGCATTTT. This codes for CASSLGQGPQPQHF.

The chain joins TRBV29-1 to TRBJ2-5; 8 bases map to TRBD1. V dropped 7 bases and J dropped 5; count of bases not matched to a gene: 6. The CDR3 runs to 12 residues. Germline V gives CDR1 SQVTM, CDR2 ANQGSEA. The CDR3 protein is CSARTGRETQYF. CDR3 DNA: TGCAGCGCTAGGACAGGGCGGGAGACCCAGTACTTC.

The chain combines TRBV29-1 with TRBJ2-7; 13 bases fit TRBD2. CDR3 size: 16 residues. The trim removed 1 base at V and 5 bases at J, leaving 8 bases unmatched. CDR1 and CDR2 from the germline V gene are SQVTM and ANQGSEA. CDR3 nucleotide sequence: TGCAGCGTTGAAGGAGGACTAGCGGGAGTAGCCGACGAGCAGTACTTC. It translates to CSVEGGLAGVADEQYF.

The chain is built from TRBV2 and TRBJ2-3; 8 bases agree with TRBD1. J was trimmed by 1 base and V by 0 bases; bases with no gene match: 3. The germline gives CDR1 SNHLY, CDR2 FYNNEI. This CDR3 contains 16 residues. The CDR3 DNA reads TGTGCCAGCAGTGAAGCGACGACAGGGGGCACAGATACGCAGTATTTT. This codes for CASSEATTGGTDTQYF.

The rearrangement uses TRBV30 and TRBJ1-5; no definite D call. V lost 1 base and J 3 bases, leaving 13 bases between the germline ends. The germline CDR1 and CDR2 sequences are GTSNPN and SVGIG (reference sequence). CDR3 length: 15 amino acids. CDR3 DNA: TGTGCCTGGAGTGACGAGGACGCGTACAATCAGCCCCAGCATTTT. It encodes CAWSDEDAYNQPQHF.

The V gene is TRBV5-1, the J gene TRBJ1-1; D gene ambiguous. The germline V gene has CDR1 SGHRS and CDR2 YFSETQ. Trimming left V 0 bases short and J 0 bases short, with 15 bases between. This CDR3 is built from 17 residues. CDR3: CASSLAPLGGMNTEAFF. CDR3 nucleotides: TGCGCCAGCAGCTTGGCCCCCTTGGGCGGCATGAACACTGAAGCTTTCTTT.

V and J are TRBV6-1 and TRBJ2-5; the D gene is possibly TRBD2 (5 bases). Germline V gives CDR1 MNHNS, CDR2 SASEGT. The CDR3 extends over 14 amino acids. V was trimmed by 4 bases and J by 2 bases, leaving 11 bases between them. As DNA, the CDR3 is TGTGCCAGCAGTGTGTTTGAGCGGCAAGAGACCCAGTACTTC. Protein sequence: CASSVFERQETQYF.

The chain links TRBV7-8 to TRBJ2-1; D possibly matches TRBD1 or TRBD2 (5 bases each). This CDR3 has 16 amino acids. Germline lookup yields CDR1 SGHVS and CDR2 FQNEAQ. Trimming left V 4 bases short and J 3 bases short, with 16 bases between. The CDR3: CASSYYVAGSYNEQFF. CDR3 nucleotides: TGTGCCAGCAGCTATTACGTTGCAGGGAGCTACAATGAGCAGTTCTTC.

V gene TRBV2 combines with J gene TRBJ2-5; 7 bases line up with TRBD2. The ends lost 7 bases at V and 1 base at J; junction bases unmatched: 9. This CDR3 spans 15 amino acids. Germline values: CDR1 SNHLY, CDR2 FYNNEI. CDR3 nucleotide sequence: TGTGCCAGCATTGCGTCAGCTAGCGGCCAAGAGACCCAGTACTTC. Its protein is CASIASASGQETQYF.

This clone turned up a few times. This chain joins TRBV19 and TRBJ1-1, with D tentatively TRBD1 (6 bases). The CDR3 has 14 amino acids. The V end was cut by 7 bases, the J end by 3 bases, with 15 bases between. Germline V gene sequence: CDR1 LNHDA, CDR2 SQIVND (reference sequence). The CDR3 spells CASNRGAADTEAFF. DNA for the CDR3: TGTGCCAGTAATCGGGGGGCGGCCGACACTGAAGCTTTCTTT.

This clone was found once. This rearrangement joins TRBV27 to TRBJ2-5, with TRBD2 as a possible D gene (6 bases). V gave up 3 bases and J gave up 0 bases, with 14 bases separating them. There are 16 residues in the CDR3. Germline CDR1 and CDR2: MNHEY and SMNVEV (reference sequence). CDR3 in DNA: TGTGCCAGCAGTTTCCTGGGCTGGGGGGACCAAGAGACCCAGTACTTC. Translated: CASSFLGWGDQETQYF.

The J gene is TRBJ2-6, the V gene TRBV28; D may be TRBD1 (6 bases). CDR1 is MDHEN, CDR2 SYDVKM, per germline. Between the trimmed V and J ends, which lost 6 bases and 1 base, there was a span of 13 bases. This CDR3 region has 16 residues. CDR3 nucleotides: TGTGCCAGCAGGGGCACAGGGATTTCTGGGGCCAACGTCCTGACTTTC. It specifies CASRGTGISGANVLTF.

This sequence joins TRBV5-1 and TRBJ2-5; D may be TRBD2 (7 bases). With 3 bases removed from V and 4 bases from J, the gap between germline ends came to 13 bases. CDR3 length equals 14 residues. Germline V gives CDR1 SGHRS, CDR2 YFSETQ. For the CDR3, the DNA is TGCGCCAGCAGCTCCTGGGGGGGCACAGAGACCCAGTACTTC. Amino acid sequence: CASSSWGGTETQYF.

Regarding this clone: Other nucleotide sequences from this sample produce the same CDR3. The CDR3 DNA reads TGCGCCAGCAGCCAAGATGGGACAGGGCGTTCACCCCTCCACTTT. Translated, it gives CASSQDGTGRSPLHF. The chain joins TRBV4-1 to TRBJ1-6; 9 positions agree with TRBD1. The CDR3 consists of 15 residues. Germline V gives CDR1 MGHRA, CDR2 YSYEKL. The ends lost 0 bases at V and 9 bases at J; junction bases unmatched: 3.

This clone is a singleton in its sample. The V and J genes are TRBV7-6 and TRBJ2-7, with unresolved D. The CDR3 sequence is 14 residues long. CDR1 and CDR2 from the germline V gene are SGHVS and FNYEAQ. The V and J ends lost 5 bases and 4 bases respectively, with 15 bases between them. The CDR3 DNA reads as TGTGCCAGCAGCCCCGCCCTAGTGTATTACGAGCAGTACTTC. This encodes CASSPALVYYEQYF.

CDR3 in amino acids: CASSWGFPHNEQFF. The CDR3 region has the DNA TGTGCCAGCAGTTGGGGATTCCCACACAATGAGCAGTTCTTC. The chain has TRBV27 and TRBJ2-1; D remains ambiguous. V lost 4 bases and J 5 bases, leaving 12 bases between the germline ends. Germline CDR1 reads MNHEY; CDR2 reads SMNVEV (reference sequence). This CDR3 contains 14 residues.

The chain uses TRBV4-1 and TRBJ1-5; TRBD1 matches 7 bases. V was pared by 3 bases and J by 5 bases, with 10 bases of the junction left unmatched. Germline CDR1 and CDR2: MGHRA and YSYEKL. The CDR3 extends over 16 amino acids. In nucleotides, the CDR3 is TGCGCCAGCAGCCAGTTCCCTACAGGGGTTGATCAGCCCCAGCATTTT. Translation gives CASSQFPTGVDQPQHF.

The V and J genes are TRBV28 and TRBJ1-2, with D tentatively TRBD1 (6 bases). Germline CDR1 and CDR2: MDHEN and SYDVKM. The CDR3 sequence is 12 residues long. V lost 8 bases, J lost 6 bases, and 13 bases lay in between. The CDR3 protein is CASRREGDGYTF. CDR3 DNA sequence: TGTGCCAGCCGGCGGGAGGGGGATGGCTACACCTTC.

The chain links TRBV30 to TRBJ1-1; 7 nucleotides align to TRBD1. CDR1 and CDR2 from the germline V gene are GTSNPN and SVGIG (reference sequence). V lost 3 bases, J lost 1 base, and 5 bases stayed unmatched. There are 14 residues in the CDR3. The CDR3 spells CAWREGQPNTEAFF. DNA of the CDR3: TGTGCCTGGAGGGAGGGACAGCCGAACACTGAAGCTTTCTTT.

The rearrangement uses TRBV10-3 and TRBJ2-7; tentatively, D is TRBD1 or TRBD2 (5 bases each). V was trimmed by 6 bases and J by 6 bases, leaving 12 bases between them. CDR3 length: 12 amino acids. CDR1 and CDR2 from the germline V gene are ENHRY and SYGVKD. In nucleotides, the CDR3 is TGTGCCATCAGGGACCTGAGGGGCGAGCAGTACTTC. Residues: CAIRDLRGEQYF.

This clone was seen just once. This chain links TRBV7-8 with TRBJ2-7; either TRBD1 or TRBD2 may supply D (6 bases each). The V and J ends lost 1 base and 0 bases respectively, with 7 bases between them. This CDR3 is built from 14 residues. CDR1 and CDR2 (germline): SGHVS, FQNEAQ. DNA for the CDR3: TGTGCCAGCAGCTTAGGGGGGGCCTCCTACGAGCAGTACTTC. Amino acids: CASSLGGASYEQYF.

The chain recombines TRBV19 with TRBJ1-1, with TRBD1 matching 7 bases. With V trimmed by 10 bases and J by 11 bases, 10 bases remained unmatched. Per germline, CDR1 LNHDA and CDR2 SQIVND (reference sequence). The CDR3 has 11 amino acids. The CDR3 DNA is TGTGCCACTCGAACAGGGGTAAAGGCTTTCTTT. This sequence encodes CATRTGVKAFF.

The chain recombines TRBV7-9 with TRBJ2-7; 8 nucleotides agree with TRBD1. V was clipped by 5 bases and J by 0 bases; unmatched bases: 15. This CDR3 has 18 amino acids. The germline V gene encodes CDR1 SEHNR and CDR2 FQNEAQ (reference sequence). The CDR3 sequence: CASSPRTGSSLNSYEQYF. CDR3 in DNA: TGTGCCAGCAGCCCCAGGACAGGGAGTAGCCTGAACTCCTACGAGCAGTACTTC.

About this clone itself: The identical CDR3 is also encoded by other nucleotide sequences in the sample. The chain uses TRBV18 and TRBJ2-7; D uncertain. Germline V gene sequence: CDR1 KGHSH, CDR2 LQKENI. The CDR3 totals 12 residues. The V end lost 3 bases, the J end lost 1 base, and 4 bases lay between the germline ends. CDR3 coding DNA: TGTGCCAGCTCACCCGCTTCCTACGAGCAGTACTTC. Amino acid sequence: CASSPASYEQYF.

This chain uses TRBV4-1 with TRBJ2-3; D is undetermined. The CDR3 contains 13 residues. Germline assignment: CDR1 MGHRA and CDR2 YSYEKL. Trimming removed 3 bases from V and 7 bases from J, with 11 bases in between. The CDR3 is CASSQRLKNTQYF. Written as DNA, the CDR3 is TGCGCCAGCAGCCAGAGGTTAAAAAATACGCAGTATTTT.

The chain joins TRBV9 to TRBJ2-7; D tentatively fits TRBD1 or TRBD2 (5 bases each). Trimming removed 4 bases from V and 1 base from J, with 15 bases in between. The CDR3 has 15 residues. Germline V gene lookup returns CDR1 SGDLS and CDR2 YYNGEE. The CDR3 sequence is CASSITGTHSYEQYF. The CDR3 DNA follows: TGTGCCAGCAGCATCACCGGGACGCATTCCTACGAGCAGTACTTC.

As to this clone: Other DNA sequences in this specimen translate into the identical CDR3. The chain is built from TRBV6-1 and TRBJ1-6; 8 bases match TRBD1. Looked up from germline, CDR1 is MNHNS and CDR2 is SASEGT. V gave up 3 bases and J gave up 6 bases; unmatched junction bases: 4. There are 15 residues in the CDR3. CDR3 sequence: CASSDLTGGNSPLHF. The CDR3 nucleotides read TGTGCCAGCAGTGACCTCACAGGGGGTAATTCACCCCTCCACTTT.

The chain carries TRBV18 and TRBJ2-5, with TRBD1 matching 9 bases. Germline V gives CDR1 KGHSH, CDR2 LQKENI. The CDR3 spans 15 residues. The junction had 5 bases not matched to a gene; V was cut back by 5 bases and J by 1 base. The DNA of the CDR3 is TGTGCCAGCTCAGAAACGGACAGGGGCCAAGAGACCCAGTACTTC. It yields the protein CASSETDRGQETQYF.

V is TRBV28 and J is TRBJ2-7; the match to TRBD1 covers 8 bases. The trim removed 5 bases at V and 2 bases at J, leaving 8 bases unmatched. Looked up from germline, CDR1 is MDHEN and CDR2 is SYDVKM. The CDR3 contains 15 residues. CDR3: CASSVGTGLTYEQYF. The CDR3 DNA reads TGTGCCAGCAGTGTCGGGACAGGCCTTACCTACGAGCAGTACTTC. The complete variable domain, with remaining parts taken from reference TRBV28 and TRBJ2-7, reads DVKVTQSSRYLVKRTGEKVFLECVQDMDHENMFWYRQDPGLGLRLIYFSYDVKMKEKGDIPEGYSVSREKKERFSLILESASTNQTSMYLCASSVGTGLTYEQYFGPGTRLTVT.

The chain has TRBV11-2 and TRBJ2-7; TRBD1 might be the D (6 bases). V dropped 3 bases and J dropped 5 bases, with 11 bases sitting between them. Germline assignment: CDR1 SGHAT and CDR2 FQNNGV. The CDR3 loop spans 13 amino acids. The chain's CDR3 is CASSFFTGNEQYF. The CDR3 bases are TGTGCCAGCAGCTTTTTCACAGGGAACGAGCAGTACTTC.